Listed here are 23 T cell receptor beta chains from one sample, sequenced in a study of Graves' ophthalmopathy and Graves' hyperthyroidism (dated 2018 in TCRdb). TCRdb lists the instrument as Illumina HiSeq 2000. For repertoire sequencing, the TCR beta CDR3 regions were amplified from RNA transcripts. HTBI primers and the Qiagen OneStep RT-PCR kit were used in a first-round RT-PCR, which was followed by a second-round multiplex PCR, size selection and purification. TCRdb took the public reads, trimmed them with fastp at Q25, ran MiXCR for clone calling and kept in-frame beta chains. Duplicate CDR3 protein sequences are folded into a single record with the most common DNA and genes. In this sample the table shows some 1.1 million distinct CDR3 sequences, less than 45% of which occur a single time. The ten biggest clones cover approximately 10% of the sample. The specimen sequenced was peripheral blood or thyroid tissue (not recorded which). The receptors were sampled from an adult man with Graves' hyperthyroidism.

V usage is TRBV12-3 or TRBV12-4 and J usage is TRBJ1-3; tentatively, D is TRBD1 (5 bases). This CDR3 has 15 amino acids. V lost 5 bases, J lost 2 bases, and 13 bases lay in between. This CDR3 is CASSRLRGAGNTIYF. The DNA of the CDR3 is TGTGCCAGCAGTAGACTTAGGGGAGCTGGAAACACCATATATTTT.

This chain joins TRBV29-1 and TRBJ1-1; 7 nucleotides line up with TRBD1. There are 16 residues in the CDR3. Germline loops: CDR1 SQVTM, CDR2 ANQGSEA. V shed 5 bases, J shed 2 bases, and the junction held 14 bases outside the gene matches. The DNA of the CDR3 is TGCAGCGTTTTAGGGGAGCGGGACAGTGGAAACACTGAAGCTTTCTTT. Translated: CSVLGERDSGNTEAFF.

V usage is TRBV7-8 and J usage is TRBJ2-5; 10 bases are a match to TRBD2. The CDR3 contains 13 residues. The trim removed 10 bases at V and 6 bases at J, leaving 8 bases unmatched. Germline values: CDR1 SGHVS, CDR2 FQNEAQ. CDR3 DNA: TGTGCCACCCATAAGCGGGAGGGCCAGACCCAGTACTTC. This encodes CATHKREGQTQYF.

Many counts were recorded for this clonotype. V is TRBV2 and J is TRBJ1-3; a weak D match, TRBD1 (6 bases). CDR3 length: 15 amino acids. Germline values: CDR1 SNHLY, CDR2 FYNNEI. V was pared by 4 bases and J by 8 bases, with 18 bases between. CDR3 amino acids: CASSGLQGWEDTIYF. CDR3 nucleotide sequence: TGTGCCAGCAGTGGCTTACAGGGTTGGGAAGACACCATATATTTT.

This clonotype came up a few times. The chain recombines TRBV9 with TRBJ2-2; possibly TRBD1 for D (6 bases). CDR1 SGDLS and CDR2 YYNGEE come from the germline V gene. The CDR3 contains 15 residues. Trimming cost V 2 bases and J 6 bases, with 14 bases left between them. The CDR3, as DNA: TGTGCCAGCAGCGTTGGACCTAGGGGGTCCGGGGAGCTGTTTTTT. It translates to CASSVGPRGSGELFF. Looking up the rest from reference TRBV9 and TRBJ2-2 gives the full variable domain: DSGVTQTPKHLITATGQRVTLRCSPRSGDLSVYWYQQSLDQGLQFLIQYYNGEERAKGNILERFSAQQFPDLHSELNLSSLELGDSALYFCASSVGPRGSGELFFGEGSRLTVL.

The chain links TRBV19 to TRBJ1-1; the match to TRBD1 covers 7 bases. The CDR3 length is 15 residues. Germline loops: CDR1 LNHDA, CDR2 SQIVND (reference sequence). Trimming removed 5 bases from V and 1 base from J; junction bases left unmatched: 7. This CDR3 reads CASSDRDSPNTEAFF. CDR3 coding DNA: TGTGCCAGTAGTGACCGGGACAGCCCGAACACTGAAGCTTTCTTT. Based on the CDR3 plus reference TRBV19 and TRBJ1-1, the full variable domain is DGGITQSPKYLFRKEGQNVTLSCEQNLNHDAMYWYRQDPGQGLRLIYYSQIVNDFQKGDIAEGYSVSREKKESFPLTVTSAQKNPTAFYLCASSDRDSPNTEAFFGQGTRLTVV.

The V and J genes are TRBV7-2 and TRBJ2-6, with TRBD1 matching over 8 bases. V shed 2 bases, J shed 4 bases, and the junction held 13 bases outside the gene matches. The CDR3 covers 19 residues. The germline V gene encodes CDR1 SGHTA and CDR2 FQGNSA. The CDR3 here is CASSLRPGQVSAGANVLTF. The DNA for the CDR3 is TGTGCCAGCAGCTTACGGCCGGGACAGGTCTCGGCGGGGGCCAACGTCCTGACTTTC.

This clonotype was found many times. V is TRBV7-3 and J is TRBJ2-7; D unresolved. Trimming shortened V by 0 bases and J by 5 bases, and 11 bases separated the two germline ends. Germline lookup yields CDR1 SGHTA and CDR2 FQGTGA. The CDR3 extends over 14 amino acids. The chain's CDR3 is CASSLTVGSDEQYF. CDR3 nucleotide sequence: TGTGCCAGCAGCTTAACGGTCGGATCGGACGAGCAGTACTTC.

The chain carries TRBV14 and TRBJ1-6; 8 positions match TRBD1. The germline gives CDR1 SGHDN, CDR2 FVKESK. The CDR3 covers 13 residues. V was clipped by 6 bases and J by 8 bases; unmatched bases: 3. The CDR3 nucleotides read TGTGCCAGCAGTTCAGGGGGCCATTCACCCCTCCACTTT. Protein product: CASSSGGHSPLHF. The complete variable domain, with remaining parts taken from reference TRBV14 and TRBJ1-6, reads EAGVTQFPSHSVIEKGQTVTLRCDPISGHDNLYWYRRVMGKEIKFLLHFVKESKQDESGMPNNRFLAERTGGTYSTLKVQPAELEDSGVYFCASSSGGHSPLHFGNGTRLTVT.

This clonotype came up many times. The chain is built from TRBV29-1 and TRBJ2-7; TRBD2 aligns across 8 bases. Trimming cost V 4 bases and J 4 bases; bases outside gene matches: 6. From germline, CDR1 is SQVTM and CDR2 ANQGSEA. The CDR3 loop spans 13 amino acids. Here the CDR3 DNA reads TGCAGCGTTGGCGGGACTAGGCTTTACGAGCAGTACTTC. Encoded protein: CSVGGTRLYEQYF.

The V gene is TRBV20-1, the J gene TRBJ2-5; weak D call: TRBD2 (6 bases). Per the germline V gene, CDR1 is DFQATT and CDR2 is SNEGSKA (reference sequence). V lost 0 bases to trimming and J lost 7 bases, with 27 bases between them. The CDR3 runs 18 residues. As DNA, the CDR3 is TGCAGTGCTAGAGATCCTGGGGGGACCGTTGGCGTGGGTTCGACCCAGTACTTC. Translating it yields CSARDPGGTVGVGSTQYF.

This clonotype was observed once. One end of the junction fails to match germline, which may point to a read error. The genes are TRBV7-2 and TRBJ2-2, with 8 nucleotides matching TRBD1. Germline V gene lookup returns CDR1 SGHTA and CDR2 FQGNSA. This CDR3 is built from 18 residues. The CDR3 bases are TGTGCCAGCAGCTTATGGACAGGGCTAAAACCGAACACTGGGGAGCTGTTTTTT. It codes for CASSLWTGLKPNTGELFF.

This clonotype was seen repeatedly, ten times or more. V is TRBV7-8 and J is TRBJ2-7; no clear D. V lost 1 base to trimming and J lost 7 bases, with 14 bases between them. The CDR3 runs 14 residues. CDR1 and CDR2 (germline): SGHVS, FQNEAQ. This CDR3 reads CASSLGGRAREQYF. In DNA form, the CDR3 reads TGTGCCAGCAGCTTAGGGGGTCGGGCTCGGGAGCAGTACTTC.

This sequence joins TRBV19 and TRBJ2-7; D is possibly TRBD1 (5 bases). CDR3 length: 13 residues. V lost 3 bases to trimming and J lost 3 bases, with 9 bases between them. Per germline, CDR1 LNHDA and CDR2 SQIVND (reference sequence). CDR3 DNA: TGTGCCAGTAGTATGGGGCATTACTACGAGCAGTACTTC. Its translation is CASSMGHYYEQYF. Variable domain in full (rest from reference TRBV19 and TRBJ2-7): DGGITQSPKYLFRKEGQNVTLSCEQNLNHDAMYWYRQDPGQGLRLIYYSQIVNDFQKGDIAEGYSVSREKKESFPLTVTSAQKNPTAFYLCASSMGHYYEQYFGPGTRLTVT.

This clonotype was picked up many times. The DNA for the CDR3 is TGTGCCATCAGTGAGCTGGGGGACAGGGGTGAGCAGTACTTC. Translated, it gives CAISELGDRGEQYF. The chain carries TRBV10-3 and TRBJ2-7; TRBD1 agrees at 10 bases. The germline gives CDR1 ENHRY, CDR2 SYGVKD. The CDR3 is made up of 14 amino acids. Unmatched junction bases numbered 5, after V lost 2 bases and J lost 7 bases.

This clonotype was observed many times. The chain has TRBV7-2 and TRBJ2-5; 14 bases map to TRBD2. Looked up from germline, CDR1 is SGHTA and CDR2 is FQGNSA. There are 18 residues in the CDR3. The V segment lost 5 bases and the J segment 1 base; nucleotides outside the gene matches: 9. CDR3 coding DNA: TGTGCCAGCAGCCCGGGGACTAGCGGGGGTGCTCTCCAAGAGACCCAGTACTTC. This codes for CASSPGTSGGALQETQYF.

The chain recombines TRBV29-1 with TRBJ2-7, with no clear D. Deletions cut 6 bases from V and 5 bases from J, with 17 bases between. This CDR3 region has 13 residues. CDR1 and CDR2 from the germline V gene are SQVTM and ANQGSEA. CDR3 sequence: CSVVIASYDEQYF. CDR3 DNA sequence: TGCAGCGTGGTTATAGCTTCCTACGACGAGCAGTACTTC.

This clonotype came up many times. The chain employs TRBV9 and TRBJ1-6; 8 positions match TRBD1. Germline lookup yields CDR1 SGDLS and CDR2 YYNGEE. With V trimmed by 3 bases and J by 9 bases, 5 bases remained unmatched. The CDR3 has 14 amino acids. The CDR3 protein is CASSAETGASPLHF. The CDR3 nucleotides read TGTGCCAGCAGCGCGGAGACAGGGGCTTCACCCCTCCACTTT. Full variable domain (remainder filled in from reference TRBV9 and TRBJ1-6): DSGVTQTPKHLITATGQRVTLRCSPRSGDLSVYWYQQSLDQGLQFLIQYYNGEERAKGNILERFSAQQFPDLHSELNLSSLELGDSALYFCASSAETGASPLHFGNGTRLTVT.

The chain couples TRBV11-2 to TRBJ2-7; 7 positions match TRBD1. The V and J ends lost 0 bases and 7 bases, in that order; junction bases with no gene match: 6. CDR3 length: 14 amino acids. The germline V gene has CDR1 SGHAT and CDR2 FQNNGV. The chain's CDR3 is CASSLEADRDEQYF. CDR3 bases: TGTGCCAGCAGCTTAGAGGCCGACAGGGATGAGCAGTACTTC.

The chain carries TRBV5-6 and TRBJ2-5, with 7 bases identical to TRBD1. Germline V lookup: CDR1 SGHDT, CDR2 YYEEEE. This CDR3 contains 15 residues. The J segment lost 6 bases and the V segment lost 0 bases, leaving 8 bases of the junction unmatched. CDR3 DNA: TGTGCCAGCAGCTTGGGAGACAGGGATCTGAAGACCCAGTACTTC. Its translation: CASSLGDRDLKTQYF.

This chain uses TRBV29-1 with TRBJ2-7, with TRBD2 matching over 13 bases. Germline CDR1 and CDR2: SQVTM and ANQGSEA. The length of the CDR3 is 12 residues. Trimming took 7 bases from V and 7 from J; bases not matched to a gene: 4. CDR3 sequence: CSAAGLAGEQYF. CDR3 sequence (DNA): TGCAGCGCGGCGGGACTAGCGGGAGAGCAGTACTTC.

This clonotype appeared a few times. Written as DNA, the CDR3 is TGTGCCATCAGCGAACTGGACTTTGAGGGGGAGACCCAGTACTTC. Amino acids: CAISELDFEGETQYF. The chain couples TRBV10-3 to TRBJ2-5; D might be TRBD1 or TRBD2, each matching 5 bases. The CDR3 covers 15 residues. The germline V gene has CDR1 ENHRY and CDR2 SYGVKD. Trimming cost V 6 bases and J 5 bases, with 19 bases left between them.

About this clonotype: A single base separates this from a much larger clone, so it may be a read error. V and J are TRBV7-9 and TRBJ1-1; D gene uncertain. Germline V gives CDR1 SEHNR, CDR2 FQNEAQ (reference sequence). The CDR3 extends over 19 amino acids. The V end was cut by 1 base, the J end by 4 bases, with 25 bases between. DNA of the CDR3: TGTGCCAGCAGCTTAGGTTTTGGGGTCATACAAACTACCTCCACTGAAGCTTTCTTT. Translation: CASSLGFGVIQTTSTEAFF. The whole variable domain, remainder taken from reference TRBV7-9 and TRBJ1-1, is DTGVSQNPRHKITKRGQNVTFRCDPISEHNRLYWYRQTLGQGPEFLTYFQNEAQLEKSRLLSDRFSAERPKGSFSTLEIQRTEQGDSAMYLCASSLGFGVIQTTSTEAFFGQGTRLTVV.